This T cell receptor (beta chain) was observed in a study of T cell repertoires in cytomegalovirus infection. Study in general: The study used recently identified HLA-C-restricted and well-studied HLA-B-restricted CMV epitopes. Study-wide points: There were HLA-C-restricted CMV-specific TCR beta clonotypes dominating the ex vivo response.

TCRdb independently ran MiXCR on the reads; one entry per CDR3 protein. The profile shows approximately 770,000 distinct CDR3 sequences, 29% of them singletons. Details on this clonotype: What it recognizes is unknown.

The CDR3 consists of 14 residues. Germline CDR1 is SEHNR and CDR2 is FQNEAQ (reference sequence). The V and J ends lost 5 bases and 7 bases respectively, with 12 bases between them. This chain links TRBV7-9 with TRBJ1-6; D call uncertain. The specimen comprised cultured CD8+ T cells from PBMCs, sampled from culture after CMV antigen stimulation. The sequence was collected from a human donor in good health (CMV status not recorded). Some clones in this sample may be carry-over from other donors' samples. For the CDR3, the DNA is TGTGCCAGCAGCCCCCCCGAGAGCAATTCACCCCTCCACTTT. As protein: CASSPPESNSPLHF.